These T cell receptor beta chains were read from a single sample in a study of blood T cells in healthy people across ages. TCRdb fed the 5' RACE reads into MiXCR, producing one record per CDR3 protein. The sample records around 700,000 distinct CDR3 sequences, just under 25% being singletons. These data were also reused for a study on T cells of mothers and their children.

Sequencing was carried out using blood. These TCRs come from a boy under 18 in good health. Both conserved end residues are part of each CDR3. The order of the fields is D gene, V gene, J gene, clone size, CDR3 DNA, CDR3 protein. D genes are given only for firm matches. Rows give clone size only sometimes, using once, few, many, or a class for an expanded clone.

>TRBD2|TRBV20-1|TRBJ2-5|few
TGCAGTGCTAGAGCCTTCACTAGCGGCCAAGAGACCCAGTACTTC
CSARAFTSGQETQYF
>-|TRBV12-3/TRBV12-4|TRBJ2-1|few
TGTGCCAGCAGTTTATGGCAAGCAGCATCCCCTGGCCACAATGAGCAGTTCTTC
CASSLWQAASPGHNEQFF
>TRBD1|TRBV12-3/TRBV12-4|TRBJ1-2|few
TGTGCCAGCAGTTTTGGGCAGGGGGGTTTTGGCTACACCTTC
CASSFGQGGFGYTF
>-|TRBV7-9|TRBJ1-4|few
TGTGCCAGCAGCCCTAATCTGGATGAAAAACTGTTTTTT
CASSPNLDEKLFF
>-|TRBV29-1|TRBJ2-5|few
TGCAGCGGGGCACACCAAGAGACCCAGTACTTC
CSGAHQETQYF
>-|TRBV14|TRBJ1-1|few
TGTGCCAGCAGCCTCACGACAGGAAGTGAAGCTTTCTTT
CASSLTTGSEAFF
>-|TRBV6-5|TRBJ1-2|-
TGTGCCAGCAGTTACTCAGGCAGTGCTAACTATGGCTACACCTTC
CASSYSGSANYGYTF
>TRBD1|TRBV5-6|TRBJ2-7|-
TGTGCCAGCAGCCCTCGGGACAGGGGAGGGCAGTACTTC
CASSPRDRGGQYF
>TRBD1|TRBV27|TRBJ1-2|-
TGTGCCAGCAGTCCCCTGGCAGGGGGCGATGGCTACACCTTC
CASSPLAGGDGYTF
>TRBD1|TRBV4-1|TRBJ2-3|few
TGCGCCAGCAGCCAGGAAGACAGGGACCCGAACACAGATACGCAGTATTTT
CASSQEDRDPNTDTQYF
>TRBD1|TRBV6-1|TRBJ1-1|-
TGTGCCAGCACCCCGGGGTTGGGACAGAATGAAGCTTTCTTT
CASTPGLGQNEAFF
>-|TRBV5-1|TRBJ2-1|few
TGCGCCAGCAGGGTCCAGCTTGACAATGAGCAGTTCTTC
CASRVQLDNEQFF
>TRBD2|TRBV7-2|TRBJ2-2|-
TGTGCCAGCAGCACCCTAGCGGGAGAGCGGACCGGGGAGCTGTTTTTT
CASSTLAGERTGELFF
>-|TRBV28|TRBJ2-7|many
TGTGCCAGCAATGCCGGGATCTACGAGCAGTACTTC
CASNAGIYEQYF
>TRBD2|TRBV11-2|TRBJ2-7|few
TGTGCCAGCAGCTTCGAGCGGGGCAGGTTCTACGAGCAGTACTTC
CASSFERGRFYEQYF
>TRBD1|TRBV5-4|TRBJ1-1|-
TGTGCCAGCAGCACTAGGACAGGGAAGGACGAAGCTTTCTTT
CASSTRTGKDEAFF
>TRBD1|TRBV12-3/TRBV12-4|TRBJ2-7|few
TGTGCCAGCAGCCGGGACAGGTACGACGAGCAGTACTTC
CASSRDRYDEQYF
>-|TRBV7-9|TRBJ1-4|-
TGTGCCAGCAGCCCCCCGGCGGTTAATGAAAAACTGTTTTTT
CASSPPAVNEKLFF
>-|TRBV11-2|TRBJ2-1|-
TGTGCCAGCAGCTTAGGATGGGCCCGTGAGCAGTTCTTC
CASSLGWAREQFF
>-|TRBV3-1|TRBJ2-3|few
TGTGCCAGCAGCCAAGTGGAGACTAGCACAGATACGCAGTATTTT
CASSQVETSTDTQYF
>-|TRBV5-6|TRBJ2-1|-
TGTGCCAGCCGTGACCCTAGCAGTCACAATGAGCAGTTCTTC
CASRDPSSHNEQFF
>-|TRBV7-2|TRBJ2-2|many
TGTGCCAGCAGCCTGACAGTTAACACCGGGGAGCTGTTTTTT
CASSLTVNTGELFF
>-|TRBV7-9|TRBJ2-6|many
TGTGCCAGCATCCTCTCTGGGGCCAACGTCCTGACTTTC
CASILSGANVLTF
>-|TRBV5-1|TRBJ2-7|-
TGTGCCAGCAGCTTGGGTCAGGTGGGCGAGCAGTACTTC
CASSLGQVGEQYF
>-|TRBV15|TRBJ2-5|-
TGTGCCACCAGCTCGGCCAGCCGGGAGACCCAGTACTTC
CATSSASRETQYF
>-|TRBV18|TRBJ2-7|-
TGTGCCAGCTCAAAAGGACAGAGCTCCCACGAGCAGTACTTC
CASSKGQSSHEQYF
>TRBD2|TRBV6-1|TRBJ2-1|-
TGTGCCAGCAGTGAGCGGCTAGCGGGCTGGTTCTCCTACAATGAGCAGTTCTTC
CASSERLAGWFSYNEQFF
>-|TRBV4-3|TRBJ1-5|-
TGCGCCAGCAGCCAAGAAGTGGAGACAGCGCGAAATCAGCCCCAGCATTTT
CASSQEVETARNQPQHF
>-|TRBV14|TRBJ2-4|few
TGTGCCAGCAGCCCCCGGGCCAGCCTAGCCAAAAACATTCAGTACTTC
CASSPRASLAKNIQYF
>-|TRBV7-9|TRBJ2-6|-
TGTGCCAGCAGCGGTGGTACAGGGAGTCCCCGCACATCTGGGGCCAACGTCCTGACTTTC
CASSGGTGSPRTSGANVLTF
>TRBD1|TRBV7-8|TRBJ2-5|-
TGTGCAGGGGGCGCAACCCAAGAGACCCAGTACTTC
CAGGATQETQYF
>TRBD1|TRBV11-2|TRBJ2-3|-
TGTGCCAGCAGCTTTCAGGACAGGAGCACAGATACGCAGTATTTT
CASSFQDRSTDTQYF
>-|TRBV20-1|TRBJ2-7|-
TGCAGTGCTAGAGATCGGCACCTCTCCTACGAGCAGTACTTC
CSARDRHLSYEQYF
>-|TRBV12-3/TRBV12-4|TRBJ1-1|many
TGTGCCAGCAGTTTACTTCAGGGACGAGCTTTCTTT
CASSLLQGRAFF
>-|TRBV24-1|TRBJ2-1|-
TGTGCCACCAGTGATTTAAGGAGCTCCTACAATGAGCAGTTCTTC
CATSDLRSSYNEQFF
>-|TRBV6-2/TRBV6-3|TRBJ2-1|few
TGTGCCAGCAGCACCGGGATGGGGACCTACAATGAGCAGTTCTTC
CASSTGMGTYNEQFF
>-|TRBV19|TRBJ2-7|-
TGTGCCAGTAGTATATCCCCTGGGGGATCTAGCGAGCAGTACTTC
CASSISPGGSSEQYF
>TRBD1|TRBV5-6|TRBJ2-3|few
TGTGCCAGCAGCTGGGGGACAGAGCCGTCGATCAAGCAGTATTTT
CASSWGTEPSIKQYF
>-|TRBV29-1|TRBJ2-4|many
TGCAGCGGGGGTCGGGAAGACATTCAGTACTTC
CSGGREDIQYF
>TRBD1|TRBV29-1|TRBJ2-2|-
TGCAGCGTTGAAGATTCGGGACAGGCGATCACCGGGGAGCTGTTTTTT
CSVEDSGQAITGELFF
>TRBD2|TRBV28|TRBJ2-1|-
TGTGCCAGCAGTACCCTCTATAGCGGGAGTTTCTACAATGAGCAGTTCTTC
CASSTLYSGSFYNEQFF
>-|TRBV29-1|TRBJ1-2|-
TGCAGCGTTGCGTCAGGGAGAGGCTACACCTTC
CSVASGRGYTF
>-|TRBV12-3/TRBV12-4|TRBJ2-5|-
TGTGCCAGCAGCGGAGGGGGCTTTATGGCCCAGTACTTC
CASSGGGFMAQYF
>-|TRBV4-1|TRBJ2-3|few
TGCGCCAGCAGCCAAGACACAACAGTCGAGGATACGCAGTATTTT
CASSQDTTVEDTQYF
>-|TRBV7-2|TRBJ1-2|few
TGTGCCAGCAGCTTAGTGGCAGGGGATGGCTACACCTTC
CASSLVAGDGYTF
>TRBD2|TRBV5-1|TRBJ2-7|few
TGCGCCAGCAGCCTGGGGACTAGCACCGAGCAGTACTTC
CASSLGTSTEQYF
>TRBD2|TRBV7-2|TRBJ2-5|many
TGTGCCAGCAGCCGGACTAGCGGGGGCCAAGAGACCCAGTACTTC
CASSRTSGGQETQYF
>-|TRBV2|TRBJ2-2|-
TGTGCCAGCACCCACCTAAAAACCGGGGAGCTGTTTTTT
CASTHLKTGELFF
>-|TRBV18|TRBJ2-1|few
TGTGCCAGCTCACCTGGAACGGGAGTTTACAATGAGCAGTTCTTC
CASSPGTGVYNEQFF
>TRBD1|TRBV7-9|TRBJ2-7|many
TGTGCCAGCAGCTCCCGGGACAGCACCTACGAGCAGTACTTC
CASSSRDSTYEQYF
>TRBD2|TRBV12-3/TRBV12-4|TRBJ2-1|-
TGTGCCAGCAGCCCCGGGGTAGCGGGAGAAGAGCAGTTCTTC
CASSPGVAGEEQFF
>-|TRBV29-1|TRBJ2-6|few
TGCAGCGTTGGTAGCAACAAGTCTGGGGCCAACGTCCTGACTTTC
CSVGSNKSGANVLTF
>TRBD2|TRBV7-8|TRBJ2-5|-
TGTGCCGGCAGCTTAGCTCTGACTAGCTTAGAGACCCAGTACTTC
CAGSLALTSLETQYF